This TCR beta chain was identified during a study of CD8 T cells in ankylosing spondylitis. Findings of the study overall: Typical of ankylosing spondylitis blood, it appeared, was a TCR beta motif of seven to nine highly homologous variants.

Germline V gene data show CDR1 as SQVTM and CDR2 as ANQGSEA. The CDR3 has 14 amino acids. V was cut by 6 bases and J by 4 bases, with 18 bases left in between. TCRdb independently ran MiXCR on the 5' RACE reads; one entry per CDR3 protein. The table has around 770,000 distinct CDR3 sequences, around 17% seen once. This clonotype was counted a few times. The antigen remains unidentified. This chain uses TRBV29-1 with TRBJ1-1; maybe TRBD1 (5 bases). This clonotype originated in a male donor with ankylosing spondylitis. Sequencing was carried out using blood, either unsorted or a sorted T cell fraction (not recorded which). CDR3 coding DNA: TGCAGCGTACGTCCTGGGGCGGGACGCACTGAAGCTTTCTTT. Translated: CSVRPGAGRTEAFF. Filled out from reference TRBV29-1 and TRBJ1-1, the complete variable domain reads SAVISQKPSRDICQRGTSLTIQCQVDSQVTMMFWYRQQPGQSLTLIATANQGSEATYESGFVIDKFPISRPNLTFSTLTVSNMSPEDSSIYLCSVRPGAGRTEAFFGQGTRLTVV.